These 3 T cell receptor beta chains originate from one sample sequenced in a study of neurological immune-mediated disorders. TCRdb redid the calling of the 5' RACE reads with MiXCR, one entry per CDR3 protein. The table lists about 38,000 distinct CDR3 sequences, roughly 10% of them singletons. Sequenced sample: CD4+ T cells from blood. The origin of the receptors is a woman aged 25-40 years with HTLV-1-associated myelopathy (HAM/TSP).

In this sample, this clonotype turned up many times. The CDR3 bases are TGTGCCAGCAGCTTTATGGGAGGCTCTGGAAACACCATATATTTT. This sequence encodes CASSFMGGSGNTIYF. The rearrangement uses TRBV11-2 and TRBJ1-3; D unclear. Germline assignment: CDR1 SGHAT and CDR2 FQNNGV. Trimming stripped 3 bases from V and 0 bases from J, with 9 bases between. The length of the CDR3 is 15 residues.

On this clonotype itself: The missing conserved phenylalanine or tryptophan at the end of this CDR3 makes a read error likely. V is TRBV20-1 and J is TRBJ2-2, with TRBD1 as a possible D gene (5 bases). Germline CDR1 reads DFQATT; CDR2 reads SNEGSKA (reference sequence). The CDR3 has 15 amino acids. CDR3 protein: CSSREKRGNTGELFS. CDR3 DNA sequence: TGCAGTTCTAGAGAAAAAAGGGGGAACACCGGGGAGCTGTTTTCT.

This clonotype came up many times. The chain employs TRBV29-1 and TRBJ1-1; no reliable D call. Trimming removed 0 bases at V and 1 base at J, with 9 bases between. Germline CDR1 reads SQVTM; CDR2 reads ANQGSEA. This CDR3 is built from 14 residues. The DNA of the CDR3 is TGCAGCGTTGAAGAATTCGACAAGAACACTGAAGCTTTCTTT. Encoded protein: CSVEEFDKNTEAFF.